These T cell receptor beta chains were read from a single sample in a study of shared clonotypes between healthy human individuals. The table came from immunoSEQ multiplex PCR; TCRdb's copy has only in-frame clones and leaves some out. The top ten clones hold 1.5% to 2% of a sample with some 660,000 clones, roughly 72% of them seen once. Specimen: memory CD4+ T cells sorted from blood. Receptors originate from a woman aged 25 to 39 in good health. CDR3s include the opening cysteine and the closing phenylalanine or tryptophan. Where a row states a size, it is once, few, many or the class of an expanded clone; other rows omit it.

CASSPRLGQGVLGELFF	TRBV11-2	few	TRBJ2-2
CASSVLGMDTEAFF	TRBV2	-	TRBJ1-1
CASGVASTQYF	TRBV6-5	few	TRBJ2-5
CASSLLPQGGDGYTF	TRBV7-2	few	TRBJ1-2
CASSLGQDQETQYF	TRBV5-1	-	TRBJ2-5
CATSRRRGLSYNEQFF	TRBV15	-	TRBJ2-1
CASSPRRDTQYF	TRBV7-9	-	TRBJ2-3
CASRPQINRANVLTF	TRBV19	-	TRBJ2-6
CASSPGANTEAFF	TRBV5-1	-	TRBJ1-1
CASSLGQGPYNEQFF	TRBV11-3	-	TRBJ2-1
CASSDPWDRDAYADTQYF	TRBV2	few	TRBJ2-3
CASSQTDRANTEAFF	TRBV7-8	many	TRBJ1-1
CASSLDSRRGYEQYF	TRBV5-1	-	TRBJ2-7
CASSPGGGRGDNQPQHF	TRBV9	-	TRBJ1-5
CASRGQGRANSPLHF	TRBV19	-	TRBJ1-6
CASSQNVGLQNTEAFF	TRBV4-2	-	TRBJ1-1
CASSRGGSTDTQYF	TRBV5-4	-	TRBJ2-3
CASTLRTDSEAFF	TRBV7-9	-	TRBJ1-1
CASSSSGQGKEFQETQYF	TRBV28	-	TRBJ2-5
CASSSGLAGVGTDTQYF	TRBV5-1	-	TRBJ2-3
CASSFNPVASNQPQHF	TRBV28	-	TRBJ1-5
CASSSDRLAGLKDTQYF	TRBV11-1	-	TRBJ2-3
CSVEGGGAVDTQYF	TRBV29-1	-	TRBJ2-3
CASSLDILTGTGDKLFF	TRBV11-2	-	TRBJ1-4
CASSPPTSPYEQYF	TRBV5-1	few	TRBJ2-7
CASSLGLADYTDTQYF	TRBV11-3	-	TRBJ2-3
CASSLATGTYNEQFF	TRBV28	-	TRBJ2-1
CASSRQTIEDQPQHF	TRBV6-1	-	TRBJ1-5
CASMDSRDLYNEQFF	TRBV25-1	-	TRBJ2-1
CASSMWEGSTEAFF	TRBV19	few	TRBJ1-1
CASGAGNQLFF	TRBV6-6	-	TRBJ1-4
CASSLVGHNGMFDGYTF	TRBV7-2	-	TRBJ1-2
CASSTQAGGSEQYF	TRBV5-4	-	TRBJ2-7
CASSLRPGGTDTQYF	TRBV28	-	TRBJ2-3
CASSAGQGNEKLFF	TRBV11-2	once	TRBJ1-4
CASSVGLSQETQYF	TRBV6-5	-	TRBJ2-5
CASGTGNNEKLFF	TRBV7-9	few	TRBJ1-4
CASSLLSGVETQYF	TRBV5-4	-	TRBJ2-5
CASSASRQGTEAFF	TRBV7-6	few	TRBJ1-1
CASSARTGTSNEQFF	TRBV11-2	-	TRBJ2-1
CASSSRTYEQYF	TRBV27	-	TRBJ2-7
CASQDRGPEPQHF	TRBV19	-	TRBJ1-5
CASKPVEGYGYTF	TRBV27	few	TRBJ1-2
CAWRASMTGNQPQHF	TRBV30	-	TRBJ1-5
CSVRQGQETQYF	TRBV29-1	-	TRBJ2-5